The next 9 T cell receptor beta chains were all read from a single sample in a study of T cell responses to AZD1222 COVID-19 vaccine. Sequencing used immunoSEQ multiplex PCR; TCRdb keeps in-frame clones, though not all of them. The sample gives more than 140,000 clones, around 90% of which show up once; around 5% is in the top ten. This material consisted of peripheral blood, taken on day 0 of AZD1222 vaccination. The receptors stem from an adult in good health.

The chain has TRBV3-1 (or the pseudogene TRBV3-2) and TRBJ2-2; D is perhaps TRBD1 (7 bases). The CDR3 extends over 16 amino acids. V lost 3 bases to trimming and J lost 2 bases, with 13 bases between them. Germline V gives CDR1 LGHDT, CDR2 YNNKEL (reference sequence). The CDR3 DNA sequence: TGTGCCAGCAGCCATGGAGGGGGCGTAAACACCGGGGAGCTGTTTTTT. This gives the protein CASSHGGGVNTGELFF.

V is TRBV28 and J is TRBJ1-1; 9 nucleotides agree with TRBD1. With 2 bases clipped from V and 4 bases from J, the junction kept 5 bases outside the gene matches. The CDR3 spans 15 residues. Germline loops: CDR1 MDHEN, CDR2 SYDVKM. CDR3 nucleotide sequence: TGTGCCAGCAGTTTACCCCTGACAGGGGGCACTGAAGCTTTCTTT. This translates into CASSLPLTGGTEAFF.

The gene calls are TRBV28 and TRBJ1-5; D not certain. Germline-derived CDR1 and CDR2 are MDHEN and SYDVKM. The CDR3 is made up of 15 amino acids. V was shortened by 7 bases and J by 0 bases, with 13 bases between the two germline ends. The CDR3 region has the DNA TGTGCCAGCACCGAAAACGCACTTAGCAATCAGCCCCAGCATTTT. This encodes CASTENALSNQPQHF.

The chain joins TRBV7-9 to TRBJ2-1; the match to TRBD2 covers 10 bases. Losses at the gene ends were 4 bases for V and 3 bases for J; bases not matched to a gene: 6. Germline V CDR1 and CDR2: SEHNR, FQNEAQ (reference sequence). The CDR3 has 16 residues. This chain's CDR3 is CASSSPGTSVYNEQFF. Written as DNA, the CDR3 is TGTGCCAGCAGCTCACCCGGGACTAGCGTCTACAATGAGCAGTTCTTC.

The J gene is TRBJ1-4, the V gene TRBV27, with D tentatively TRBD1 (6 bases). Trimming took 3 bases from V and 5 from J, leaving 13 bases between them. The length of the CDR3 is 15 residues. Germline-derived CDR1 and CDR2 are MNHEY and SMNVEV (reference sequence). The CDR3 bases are TGTGCCAGCAGTTTTAGGGGGACACTCAATGAAAAACTGTTTTTT. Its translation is CASSFRGTLNEKLFF.

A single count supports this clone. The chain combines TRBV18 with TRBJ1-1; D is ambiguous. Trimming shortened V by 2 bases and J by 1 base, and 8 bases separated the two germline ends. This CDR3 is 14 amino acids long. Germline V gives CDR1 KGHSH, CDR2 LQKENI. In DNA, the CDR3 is TGTGCCAGCTCACCAAGCGTCCAGAACACTGAAGCTTTCTTT. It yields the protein CASSPSVQNTEAFF.

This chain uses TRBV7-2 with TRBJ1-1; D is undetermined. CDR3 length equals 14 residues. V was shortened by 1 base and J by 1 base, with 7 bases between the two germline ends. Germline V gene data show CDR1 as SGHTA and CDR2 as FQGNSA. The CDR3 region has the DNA TGTGCCAGCAGCTTAGGGCGCTGGAACACTGAAGCTTTCTTT. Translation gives CASSLGRWNTEAFF.

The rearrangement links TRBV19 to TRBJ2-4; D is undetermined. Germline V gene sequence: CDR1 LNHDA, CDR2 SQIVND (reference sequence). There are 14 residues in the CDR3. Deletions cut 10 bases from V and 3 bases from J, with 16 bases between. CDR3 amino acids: CAISQPGDKNIQYF. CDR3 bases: TGTGCCATCTCGCAACCGGGCGACAAAAACATTCAGTACTTC.

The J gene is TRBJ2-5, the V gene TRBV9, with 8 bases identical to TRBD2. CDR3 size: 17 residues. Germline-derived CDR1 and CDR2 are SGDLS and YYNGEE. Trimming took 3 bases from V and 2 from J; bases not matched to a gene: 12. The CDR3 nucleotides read TGTGCCAGCAGCGCAAACCCGGCTAGCGGGCTTCAAGAGACCCAGTACTTC. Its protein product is CASSANPASGLQETQYF. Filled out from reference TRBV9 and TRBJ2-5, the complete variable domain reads DSGVTQTPKHLITATGQRVTLRCSPRSGDLSVYWYQQSLDQGLQFLIQYYNGEERAKGNILERFSAQQFPDLHSELNLSSLELGDSALYFCASSANPASGLQETQYFGPGTRLLVL.